A single sample is the source of the 22 T cell receptor beta chains below, sequenced in a study of human T cells and chemical hapten exposure. Time point noted: patch test 3, about 24 weeks after DPC sensitization. Described treatment: therapeutic diphenylcyclopropenone sensitization with weekly scalp DPC. Via MiXCR, TCRdb re-called the RACE reads, giving one row per CDR3 protein. The data contain about 120,000 distinct CDR3 sequences, 11% of them seen just once; the ten biggest clones take up under 2.5%. Specimen: whole blood, collected in connection with sensitization to the hapten diphenylcyclopropenone (DPC). Receptors originate from a woman between 50 and 59 years old with alopecia areata. Some clones in this sample may be carry-over from other donors' samples.

Here the CDR3 reads CASTPGQGWYQPQHF. For the CDR3, the DNA is TGTGCCAGCACTCCCGGTCAAGGTTGGTATCAGCCCCAGCATTTT. V is TRBV28 and J is TRBJ1-5, with D unclear. This CDR3 has 15 residues. The V gene lost 7 bases and the J gene lost 5 bases, with 18 bases spanning the gap. The germline V gene encodes CDR1 MDHEN and CDR2 SYDVKM.

This clonotype has ten or more counts. The chain joins TRBV4-1 to TRBJ1-2; perhaps TRBD1 as D (6 bases). The germline CDR1 and CDR2 sequences are MGHRA and YSYEKL. The CDR3 loop spans 14 amino acids. The germline V and J ends were trimmed by 6 bases and 3 bases, with 14 bases remaining between them. CDR3 loop: CASSYVGADYGYTF. The CDR3 nucleotides read TGCGCCAGCAGTTACGTGGGGGCTGACTATGGCTACACCTTC.

This clonotype was counted at least ten times. This chain uses TRBV9 with TRBJ2-1, with TRBD1 matching over 10 bases. V lost 6 bases, J lost 5 bases, and 8 bases stayed unmatched. Germline V gene data show CDR1 as SGDLS and CDR2 as YYNGEE. This CDR3 has 15 residues. The CDR3: CASTQGQGNHNEQFF. The CDR3 DNA reads TGTGCCAGCACCCAGGGACAGGGGAACCACAATGAGCAGTTCTTC.

This clonotype showed up just a few times. The J gene is TRBJ2-3, the V gene TRBV28; 11 bases fit TRBD1. Looked up from germline, CDR1 is MDHEN and CDR2 is SYDVKM. The CDR3 extends over 15 amino acids. Losses at the gene ends were 3 bases for V and 5 bases for J; bases not matched to a gene: 4. The CDR3 DNA sequence: TGTGCCAGCAGTTTCCCGGGACAGGGGGTAGATACGCAGTATTTT. Encoded protein: CASSFPGQGVDTQYF.

This clonotype showed up just a few times. The J gene is TRBJ2-2, the V gene TRBV2, with TRBD2 identical over 10 bases. Germline loops: CDR1 SNHLY, CDR2 FYNNEI. The CDR3 consists of 15 residues. The J segment lost 4 bases and the V segment lost 8 bases, leaving 7 bases of the junction unmatched. The CDR3 is CASLGTSDGTGELFF. CDR3 bases: TGTGCCAGCCTCGGGACTAGCGATGGCACCGGGGAGCTGTTTTTT.

CDR3 DNA: TGTGCCACCAGTGATTTGAGGAGGAGGGGAAAGGGCAATCAGCCCCAGCATTTT. Its translation is CATSDLRRRGKGNQPQHF. The chain combines TRBV24-1 with TRBJ1-5, with D possibly being TRBD1 (5 bases). Between the trimmed V and J ends, which lost 0 bases and 2 bases, there was a span of 16 bases. The CDR3 runs 18 residues. The germline V gene has CDR1 KGHDR and CDR2 SFDVKD.

This clonotype was seen a handful of times. The chain recombines TRBV3-1 with TRBJ2-7; D not certain. The CDR3 contains 14 residues. Germline V CDR1 and CDR2: LGHDT, YNNKEL (reference sequence). V shed 1 base and J shed 0 bases, with 7 bases lying between them. The CDR3 here is CASSQVLSSYEQYF. The CDR3 DNA follows: TGTGCCAGCAGCCAAGTGTTGAGCTCCTACGAGCAGTACTTC.

This clonotype was seen repeatedly, ten times or more. This chain uses TRBV12-3 or TRBV12-4 with TRBJ2-3, with 7 bases matching TRBD1. The ends lost 3 bases at V and 3 bases at J; junction bases unmatched: 6. The CDR3 runs 15 residues. The CDR3 region has the DNA TGTGCCAGCAGTTTTTTTTGGGGACAGACAGATACGCAGTATTTT. Translated: CASSFFWGQTDTQYF.

Only a few counts were recorded for this clonotype. V and J are TRBV6-5 and TRBJ1-2; the D gene is possibly TRBD1 (6 bases). The CDR3 contains 14 residues. The germline V and J ends were trimmed by 0 bases and 7 bases, with 12 bases remaining between them. Looked up from germline, CDR1 is MNHEY and CDR2 is SVGAGI. The CDR3, as DNA: TGTGCCAGCAGTTACTCGAGCGGGGGGCTTGGCTACACCTTC. Translated: CASSYSSGGLGYTF.

This clonotype has more than one count but fewer than ten. V gene TRBV20-1 combines with J gene TRBJ1-2; 9 bases are a match to TRBD1. The germline CDR1 and CDR2 sequences are DFQATT and SNEGSKA (reference sequence). The V and J ends lost 5 bases and 0 bases, in that order; junction bases with no gene match: 13. The CDR3 sequence is 17 residues long. Here the CDR3 reads CSAVNLGQGRTNYGYTF. In DNA form, the CDR3 reads TGCAGTGCTGTTAACCTTGGACAGGGGCGAACTAACTATGGCTACACCTTC.

The chain employs TRBV2 and TRBJ1-1; the match to TRBD1 covers 10 bases. Germline CDR1 is SNHLY and CDR2 is FYNNEI. The CDR3 runs to 15 residues. Trimming took 6 bases from V and 6 from J; bases not matched to a gene: 10. CDR3 residues: CASSLGRQGAAEAFF. The DNA of the CDR3 is TGTGCCAGCAGCCTGGGCCGACAGGGGGCTGCTGAAGCTTTCTTT.

This clonotype has at least ten counts. J is TRBJ2-1 and V is TRBV20-1; D uncertain. Looked up from germline, CDR1 is DFQATT and CDR2 is SNEGSKA (reference sequence). Trimming left V 0 bases short and J 0 bases short, with 15 bases between. The CDR3 sequence is 17 residues long. This chain's CDR3 is CSARDIRSESSYNEQFF. In DNA, the CDR3 is TGCAGTGCTAGAGATATCAGGAGCGAGAGCTCCTACAATGAGCAGTTCTTC.

This clonotype has a count of ten or more. The rearrangement joins TRBV9 to TRBJ2-5; no clear D gene. The ends were cut back, 0 bases at V and 4 bases at J, with 7 bases in the middle. Germline assignment: CDR1 SGDLS and CDR2 YYNGEE. The CDR3 runs 13 residues. This CDR3 is CASSVGPRETQYF. CDR3 coding DNA: TGTGCCAGCAGCGTAGGCCCCCGAGAGACCCAGTACTTC.

This chain uses TRBV19 with TRBJ1-1; D is perhaps TRBD1 (6 bases). The V gene's germline CDR1 is LNHDA and CDR2 SQIVND (reference sequence). The CDR3 loop spans 13 amino acids. Between the trimmed V and J ends, which lost 8 bases and 5 bases, there was a span of 15 bases. The CDR3 protein is CASAPGEGTEAFF. The CDR3 DNA follows: TGTGCCAGTGCCCCAGGGGAAGGGACTGAAGCTTTCTTT.

A word on this clonotype: A much larger clonotype is one base distant, so this may be a read error. This chain joins TRBV6-6 and TRBJ2-5, with D unresolved. Trimming took off 5 bases at V and 11 bases at J, with 15 bases between the two ends. The CDR3 runs to 12 residues. Germline values: CDR1 MNHNY, CDR2 SVGAGI (reference sequence). The CDR3 spells CASSPARSGQYF. CDR3 DNA sequence: TGTGCCAGCAGTCCCGCGAGGTCCGGACAGTACTTC.

Only a few counts were recorded for this clonotype. This chain uses TRBV12-3 or TRBV12-4 with TRBJ2-1, with D hard to call. V was shortened by 1 base and J by 6 bases, with 7 bases between the two germline ends. The CDR3 is 13 amino acids. CDR3 in amino acids: CASSLGLTNEQFF. The CDR3 DNA reads TGTGCCAGCAGTTTAGGCCTCACCAATGAGCAGTTCTTC.

The chain employs TRBV13 and TRBJ2-3; perhaps TRBD1 as D (6 bases). V lost 2 bases and J 7 bases, leaving 13 bases between the germline ends. Germline CDR1 and CDR2: PRHDT and FYEKMQ (reference sequence). This CDR3 contains 14 residues. The CDR3 DNA sequence: TGTGCCAGCAGCTTAACCAGCCAGGGGTATACGCAGTATTTT. Its protein is CASSLTSQGYTQYF.

This sequence joins TRBV3-1 and TRBJ2-5; TRBD2 agrees at 7 bases. Germline trimming cut 1 base from V and 7 bases from J; bases unmatched to any gene: 0. This CDR3 spans 12 amino acids. In germline, CDR1 is LGHDT, CDR2 YNNKEL (reference sequence). CDR3: CASSQGGGTQYF. The CDR3 nucleotides read TGTGCCAGCAGCCAAGGGGGGGGGACCCAGTACTTC.

This clonotype has a count of ten or more. The chain employs TRBV29-1 and TRBJ2-5; D unclear. The CDR3 has 12 amino acids. The germline V gene has CDR1 SQVTM and CDR2 ANQGSEA. Trimming shortened V by 5 bases and J by 7 bases, and 14 bases separated the two germline ends. The CDR3 loop is CSVRPLMGTQYF. CDR3 bases: TGCAGCGTTCGTCCCCTGATGGGGACCCAGTACTTC.

This clonotype was recorded at least ten times. The rearrangement links TRBV25-1 to TRBJ1-2; D ambiguous. This CDR3 has 12 amino acids. Trimming shortened V by 2 bases and J by 7 bases, and 8 bases separated the two germline ends. CDR1 and CDR2 from the germline V gene are MGHDK and SYGVNS. CDR3: CASSEAAAGYTF. The CDR3 DNA follows: TGTGCCAGCAGTGAAGCGGCTGCTGGCTACACCTTC.

This clonotype has a handful of counts. For the CDR3, the DNA is TGCAGCGTTGAAGTTGGACAGGGGGCGAACACCGGGGAGCTGTTTTTT. The encoded protein is CSVEVGQGANTGELFF. This rearrangement joins TRBV29-1 to TRBJ2-2, with TRBD1 identical over 10 bases. The CDR3 contains 16 residues. The germline V gene has CDR1 SQVTM and CDR2 ANQGSEA. V lost 1 base to trimming and J lost 0 bases; unmatched junction nucleotides: 2.

The V gene is TRBV7-2, the J gene TRBJ1-1; a weak D match, TRBD1 (6 bases). V shed 0 bases and J shed 8 bases, with 19 bases lying between them. This CDR3 comprises 16 residues. Per germline, CDR1 SGHTA and CDR2 FQGNSA. CDR3 in amino acids: CASSLAGGRGGSEAFF. Written as DNA, the CDR3 is TGTGCCAGCAGCTTAGCGGGGGGGCGCGGTGGATCGGAAGCTTTCTTT.